These 15 T cell receptor beta chains originate from one sample sequenced in a study of control samples from healthy donors and cancer patients. Assay used: immunoSEQ multiplex PCR; TCRdb lists only in-frame clones, some missing. The sample holds approximately 94,000 clones; just over 90% are singletons and the top ten take around 0.95%. The sequencing sample was made of blood. These receptors all come from a woman in her twenties or thirties in good health.

The genes are TRBV28 and TRBJ1-2; D gene ambiguous. Germline V CDR1 and CDR2: MDHEN, SYDVKM. This CDR3 is 14 amino acids long. Between the trimmed V and J ends, which lost 6 bases and 7 bases, there was a span of 18 bases. The CDR3 nucleotides are TGTGCCAGCAGCGACTCCGACGGTCTCCGTGGCTACACCTTC. This sequence encodes CASSDSDGLRGYTF.

This sequence joins TRBV25-1 and TRBJ1-5; D is undetermined. V shed 7 bases and J shed 4 bases, with 2 bases lying between them. Looked up from germline, CDR1 is MGHDK and CDR2 is SYGVNS. The CDR3 length is 10 residues. CDR3 in amino acids: CASKNQPQHF. In DNA, the CDR3 is TGTGCCAGCAAAAATCAGCCCCAGCATTTT.

This chain links TRBV5-1 with TRBJ2-2; 8 bases are a match to TRBD2. CDR1 and CDR2 from the germline V gene are SGHRS and YFSETQ. The CDR3 spans 16 residues. J lost 1 base, V lost 0 bases, and 2 bases had no gene match. The CDR3 region has the DNA TGCGCCAGCAGCTTGGCCGGGACTAGGAACACCGGGGAGCTGTTTTTT. This codes for CASSLAGTRNTGELFF.

This clone has a single count. The chain carries TRBV30 and TRBJ2-1; D is undetermined. The CDR3 spans 14 residues. Germline CDR1 and CDR2: GTSNPN and SVGIG (reference sequence). V gave up 4 bases and J gave up 3 bases, with 13 bases separating them. For the CDR3, the DNA is TGTGCCTGGACGGTTGGTAGAAACTACAATGAGCAGTTCTTC. Its protein is CAWTVGRNYNEQFF.

This rearrangement joins TRBV29-1 to TRBJ1-2, with TRBD1 identical over 7 bases. J was trimmed by 2 bases and V by 0 bases; bases with no gene match: 3. The CDR3 totals 14 residues. In germline, CDR1 is SQVTM, CDR2 ANQGSEA. DNA for the CDR3: TGCAGCGTTGAAGAAAGAGGGGGCAACTATGGCTACACCTTC. Its translation is CSVEERGGNYGYTF. Complete variable domain (other parts from reference TRBV29-1 and TRBJ1-2): SAVISQKPSRDICQRGTSLTIQCQVDSQVTMMFWYRQQPGQSLTLIATANQGSEATYESGFVIDKFPISRPNLTFSTLTVSNMSPEDSSIYLCSVEERGGNYGYTFGSGTRLTVV.

V and J are TRBV3-1 (or the pseudogene TRBV3-2) and TRBJ1-6; 10 nucleotides match TRBD1. This CDR3 is 15 amino acids long. From germline, CDR1 is LGHDT and CDR2 YNNKEL (reference sequence). Trimming removed 3 bases from V and 14 bases from J; junction bases left unmatched: 10. The CDR3 coding sequence is TGTGCCAGCAGCCACAGGACAGGGGGTCAGTCATCCCTCCACTTT. This encodes CASSHRTGGQSSLHF.

The genes are TRBV3-1 (or the pseudogene TRBV3-2) and TRBJ2-1; the match to TRBD1 covers 11 bases. CDR1 is LGHDT, CDR2 YNNKEL, per germline (reference sequence). Unmatched junction bases numbered 8, after V lost 3 bases and J lost 1 base. The CDR3 loop spans 18 amino acids. The CDR3 DNA sequence: TGTGCCAGCAGCCAGGGGACAGGGGGTGAGATGTCCTACAATGAGCAGTTCTTC. Amino acid sequence: CASSQGTGGEMSYNEQFF.

This clone has only one observation. The chain combines TRBV3-1 (or the pseudogene TRBV3-2) with TRBJ1-6; D unclear. The CDR3 runs to 13 residues. The germline V gene encodes CDR1 LGHDT and CDR2 YNNKEL (reference sequence). The V end was cut by 2 bases, the J end by 10 bases, with 9 bases between. CDR3 loop: CASSQRQESPLHF. CDR3 DNA: TGTGCCAGCAGCCAAAGGCAGGAATCACCCCTCCACTTT.

This clone was observed a handful of times. The same CDR3 can be traced to other DNA sequences in this sample. This chain connects TRBV5-1 to TRBJ2-7, with TRBD1 matching 8 bases. CDR3 size: 14 residues. V lost 4 bases and J lost 3; bases outside the gene matches: 6. CDR1 and CDR2 (germline): SGHRS, YFSETQ. CDR3 protein: CASSQDRDFYEQYF. CDR3 sequence (DNA): TGCGCCAGCAGCCAGGACAGGGATTTCTACGAGCAGTACTTC.

This sequence joins TRBV5-4 and TRBJ2-7; 9 bases are shared with TRBD1. This CDR3 has 13 residues. V lost 7 bases, J lost 7 bases, and 9 bases stayed unmatched. In germline, CDR1 is SGHNT, CDR2 YYREEE (reference sequence). The CDR3 loop is CASQGTGSAEQYF. DNA of the CDR3: TGTGCCAGCCAGGGGACAGGGTCGGCGGAGCAGTACTTC.

V is TRBV27 and J is TRBJ2-6; D is unclear. The CDR3 totals 17 residues. V shed 1 base and J shed 0 bases, with 10 bases lying between them. Germline lookup yields CDR1 MNHEY and CDR2 SMNVEV (reference sequence). CDR3: CASSLLTTSSGANVLTF. CDR3 in DNA: TGTGCCAGCAGTTTATTGACGACAAGCTCTGGGGCCAACGTCCTGACTTTC.

The chain is built from TRBV12-5 and TRBJ2-3; D might be TRBD1 or TRBD2, each matching 5 bases. CDR1 and CDR2 (germline): LGHNT, FRNRAP. The V and J ends lost 4 bases and 3 bases respectively, with 5 bases between them. This CDR3 has 12 residues. CDR3 DNA sequence: TGTGCTAGTGGTTGGGGGACAGATACGCAGTATTTT. Protein: CASGWGTDTQYF.

This chain joins TRBV2 and TRBJ1-5; D gene ambiguous. V lost 6 bases to trimming and J lost 0 bases, with 9 bases between them. CDR1 is SNHLY, CDR2 FYNNEI, per germline. The CDR3 has 14 residues. CDR3 sequence: CASSLGVSNQPQHF. The CDR3 bases are TGTGCCAGCAGCCTCGGGGTTAGCAATCAGCCCCAGCATTTT.

Here the CDR3 reads CASTSPAGQPGEQYF. The CDR3 nucleotides are TGTGCCAGCACCTCGCCAGCGGGACAACCTGGCGAGCAGTACTTC. This chain joins TRBV6-5 and TRBJ2-7; possible D gene TRBD2, 7 bases. Germline V gene lookup returns CDR1 MNHEY and CDR2 SVGAGI. The CDR3 loop spans 15 amino acids. Trimming stripped 7 bases from V and 6 bases from J, with 22 bases between.

This chain uses TRBV5-1 with TRBJ2-4; 11 bases map to TRBD1. V shed 4 bases, J shed 8 bases, and the junction held 8 bases outside the gene matches. CDR3 size: 15 residues. Germline V gives CDR1 SGHRS, CDR2 YFSETQ. Here the CDR3 reads CASSGWDRGKDIQYF. The CDR3 DNA reads TGCGCCAGCAGCGGCTGGGACAGGGGGAAGGACATTCAGTACTTC.